This T cell receptor beta chain derives from a study of blood T cell repertoires in COVID-19. Study-level background: T cells, B-cell-depleted T cells, or PBMCs supplied cDNA or gDNA.

Trimming took 5 bases from V and 2 from J, leaving 11 bases between them. The CDR3 spans 14 residues. The germline gives CDR1 SGHRS, CDR2 YFSETQ. Authors' methods: How many nucleated cells were present was estimated from reference gene primer amplification. Profiling relied on immunoSEQ multiplex PCR, and the TCRdb table lists in-frame clones only, not all of them. The DNA gave D and trimming, while V, J and clone size come from that table. This sample has roughly 100,000 clones, with 81% found just once. This clone was counted many times. The TCR was taken from a man aged 80 or over with COVID-19, enrolled during active disease. Sequenced input: peripheral blood. This rearrangement joins TRBV5-1 to TRBJ1-3, with D possibly being TRBD1 (6 bases). The CDR3 sequence: CASSISGAGNTIYF. The CDR3, as DNA: TGCGCCAGCAGTATATCAGGGGCTGGAAACACCATATATTTT.